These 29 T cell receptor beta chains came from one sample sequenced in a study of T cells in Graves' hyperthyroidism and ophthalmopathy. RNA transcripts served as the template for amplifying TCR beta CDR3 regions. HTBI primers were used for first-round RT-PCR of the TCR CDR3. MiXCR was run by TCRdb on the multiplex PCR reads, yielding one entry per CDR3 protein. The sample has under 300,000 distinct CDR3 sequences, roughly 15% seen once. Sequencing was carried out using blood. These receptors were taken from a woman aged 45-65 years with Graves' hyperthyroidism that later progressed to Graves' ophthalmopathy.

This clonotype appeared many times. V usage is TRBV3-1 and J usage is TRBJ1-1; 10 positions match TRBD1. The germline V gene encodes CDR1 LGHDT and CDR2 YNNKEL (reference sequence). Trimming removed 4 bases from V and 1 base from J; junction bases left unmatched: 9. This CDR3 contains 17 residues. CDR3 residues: CASSPIPGQGKNTEAFF. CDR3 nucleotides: TGTGCCAGCAGCCCAATCCCGGGACAGGGGAAGAACACTGAAGCTTTCTTT.

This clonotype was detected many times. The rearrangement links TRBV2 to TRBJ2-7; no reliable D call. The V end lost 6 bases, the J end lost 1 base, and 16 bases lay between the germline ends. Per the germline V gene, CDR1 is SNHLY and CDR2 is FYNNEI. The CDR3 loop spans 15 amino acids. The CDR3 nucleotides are TGTGCCAGCAGGTTTGCAACTACGCCGTCCTACGAGCAGTACTTC. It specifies CASRFATTPSYEQYF.

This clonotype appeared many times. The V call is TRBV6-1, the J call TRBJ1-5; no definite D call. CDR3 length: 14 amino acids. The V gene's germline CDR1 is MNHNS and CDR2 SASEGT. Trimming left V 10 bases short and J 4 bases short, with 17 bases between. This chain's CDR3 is CATFTPFGNQPQHF. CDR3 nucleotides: TGTGCCACCTTTACCCCTTTCGGAAATCAGCCCCAGCATTTT.

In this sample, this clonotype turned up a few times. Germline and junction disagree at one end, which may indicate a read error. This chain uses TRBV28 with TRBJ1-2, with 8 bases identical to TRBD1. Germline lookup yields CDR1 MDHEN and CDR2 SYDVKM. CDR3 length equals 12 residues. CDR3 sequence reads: CASRTGAGGYIF. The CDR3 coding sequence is TGTGCCAGCAGGACAGGGGCTGGGGGCTACATCTTC.

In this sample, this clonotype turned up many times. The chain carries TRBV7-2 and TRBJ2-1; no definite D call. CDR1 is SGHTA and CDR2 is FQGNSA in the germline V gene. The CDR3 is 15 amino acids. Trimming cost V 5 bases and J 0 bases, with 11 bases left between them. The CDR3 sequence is CASSRSLSSYNEQFF. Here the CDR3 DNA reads TGTGCCAGCAGCCGCAGTCTGAGCTCCTACAATGAGCAGTTCTTC.

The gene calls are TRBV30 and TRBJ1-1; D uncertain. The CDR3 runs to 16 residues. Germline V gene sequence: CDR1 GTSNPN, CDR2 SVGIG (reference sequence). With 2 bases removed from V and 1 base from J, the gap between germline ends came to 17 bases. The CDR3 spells CAWSSPSVSPNTEAFF. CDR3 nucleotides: TGTGCCTGGAGTTCCCCTTCGGTCTCTCCGAACACTGAAGCTTTCTTT. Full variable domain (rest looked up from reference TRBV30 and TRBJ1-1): SQTIHQWPATLVQPVGSPLSLECTVEGTSNPNLYWYRQAAGRGLQLLFYSVGIGQISSEVPQNLSASRPQDRQFILSSKKLLLSDSGFYLCAWSSPSVSPNTEAFFGQGTRLTVV.

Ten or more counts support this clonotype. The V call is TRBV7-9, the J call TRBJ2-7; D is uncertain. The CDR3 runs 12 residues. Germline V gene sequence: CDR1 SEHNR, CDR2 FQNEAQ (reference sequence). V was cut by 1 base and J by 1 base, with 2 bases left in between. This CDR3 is CASSLGSYEQYF. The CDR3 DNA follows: TGTGCCAGCAGCTTAGGGTCCTACGAGCAGTACTTC.

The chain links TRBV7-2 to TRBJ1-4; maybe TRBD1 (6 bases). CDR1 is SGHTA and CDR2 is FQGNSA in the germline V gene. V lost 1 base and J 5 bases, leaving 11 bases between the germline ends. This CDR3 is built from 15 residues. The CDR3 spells CASSLDWTENEKLFF. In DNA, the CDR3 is TGTGCCAGCAGCTTAGACTGGACAGAGAATGAAAAACTGTTTTTT. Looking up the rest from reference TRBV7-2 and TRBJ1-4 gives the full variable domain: GAGVSQSPSNKVTEKGKDVELRCDPISGHTALYWYRQSLGQGLEFLIYFQGNSAPDKSGLPSDRFSAERTGGSVSTLTIQRTQQEDSAVYLCASSLDWTENEKLFFGSGTQLSVL.

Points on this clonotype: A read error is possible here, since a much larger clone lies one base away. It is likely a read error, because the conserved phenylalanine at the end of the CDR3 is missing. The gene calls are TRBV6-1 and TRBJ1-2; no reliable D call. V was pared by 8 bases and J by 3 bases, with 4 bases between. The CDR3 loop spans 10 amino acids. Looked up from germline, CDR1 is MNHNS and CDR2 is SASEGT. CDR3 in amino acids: CASAYYGYTL. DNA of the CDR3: TGTGCCAGCGCCTACTATGGCTACACCCTC.

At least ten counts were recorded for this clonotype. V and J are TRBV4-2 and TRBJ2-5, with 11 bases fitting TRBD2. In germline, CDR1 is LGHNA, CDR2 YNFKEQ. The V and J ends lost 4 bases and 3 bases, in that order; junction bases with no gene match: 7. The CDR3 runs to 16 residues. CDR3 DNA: TGTGCCAGCAGCCGGGGGGTACTAGCGGGAGAAGAGACCCAGTACTTC. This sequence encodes CASSRGVLAGEETQYF.

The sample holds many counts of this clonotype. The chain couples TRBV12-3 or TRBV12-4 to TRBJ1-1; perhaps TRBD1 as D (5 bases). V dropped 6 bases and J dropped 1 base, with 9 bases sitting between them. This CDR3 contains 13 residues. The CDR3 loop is CASSPTANTEAFF. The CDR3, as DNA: TGTGCCAGCAGCCCGACAGCGAACACTGAAGCTTTCTTT.

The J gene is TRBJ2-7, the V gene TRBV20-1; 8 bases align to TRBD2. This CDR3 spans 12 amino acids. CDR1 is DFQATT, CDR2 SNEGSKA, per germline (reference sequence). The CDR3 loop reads CTAGGRAYEQYF. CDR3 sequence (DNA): TGCACCGCGGGGGGTCGCGCCTACGAGCAGTACTTC.

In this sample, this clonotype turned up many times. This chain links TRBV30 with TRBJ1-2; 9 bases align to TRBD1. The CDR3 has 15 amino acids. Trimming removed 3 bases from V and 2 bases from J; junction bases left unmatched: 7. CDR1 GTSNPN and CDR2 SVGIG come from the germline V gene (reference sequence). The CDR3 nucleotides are TGTGCCTGGAGACAACAGGGGGCGCAGAACTATGGCTACACCTTC. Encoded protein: CAWRQQGAQNYGYTF.

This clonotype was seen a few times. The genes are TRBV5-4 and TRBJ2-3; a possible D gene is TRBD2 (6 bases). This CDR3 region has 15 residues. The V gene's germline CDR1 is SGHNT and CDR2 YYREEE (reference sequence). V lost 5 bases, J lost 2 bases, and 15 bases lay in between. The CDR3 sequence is CASRGEGGPTDTQYF. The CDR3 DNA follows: TGTGCCAGCAGAGGAGAGGGAGGTCCCACAGATACGCAGTATTTT. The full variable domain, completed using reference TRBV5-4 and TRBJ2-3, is ETGVTQSPTHLIKTRGQQVTLRCSSQSGHNTVSWYQQALGQGPQFIFQYYREEENGRGNFPPRFSGLQFPNYSSELNVNALELDDSALYLCASRGEGGPTDTQYFGPGTRLTVL.

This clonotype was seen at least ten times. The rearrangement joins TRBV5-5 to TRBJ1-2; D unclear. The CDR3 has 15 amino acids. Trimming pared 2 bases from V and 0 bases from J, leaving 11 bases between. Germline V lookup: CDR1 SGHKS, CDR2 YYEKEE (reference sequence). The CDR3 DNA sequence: TGTGCCAGCAGCTTAGGAACAGCAGCTAACTATGGCTACACCTTC. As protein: CASSLGTAANYGYTF.

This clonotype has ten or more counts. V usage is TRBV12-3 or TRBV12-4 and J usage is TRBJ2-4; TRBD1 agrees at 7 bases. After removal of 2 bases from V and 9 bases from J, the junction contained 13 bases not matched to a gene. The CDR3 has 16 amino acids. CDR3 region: CASSLKYPRGRIIQYF. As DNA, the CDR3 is TGTGCCAGCAGTTTAAAATATCCTAGGGGGCGAATCATTCAGTACTTC.

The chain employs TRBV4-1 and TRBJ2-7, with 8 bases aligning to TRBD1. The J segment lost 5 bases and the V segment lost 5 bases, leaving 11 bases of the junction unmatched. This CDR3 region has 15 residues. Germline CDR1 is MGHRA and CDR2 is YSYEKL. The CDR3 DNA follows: TGCGCCAGCAGCTTAGGGACAGGTGGAGGCGACGAGCAGTACTTC. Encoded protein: CASSLGTGGGDEQYF.

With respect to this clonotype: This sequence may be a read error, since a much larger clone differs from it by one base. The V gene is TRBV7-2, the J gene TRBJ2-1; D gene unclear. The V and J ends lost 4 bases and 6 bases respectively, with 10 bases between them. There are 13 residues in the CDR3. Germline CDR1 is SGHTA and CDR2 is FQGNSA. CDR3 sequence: CASSYPWSNEQFF. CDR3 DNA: TGTGCCAGCAGCTACCCCTGGAGCAATGAGCAGTTCTTC.

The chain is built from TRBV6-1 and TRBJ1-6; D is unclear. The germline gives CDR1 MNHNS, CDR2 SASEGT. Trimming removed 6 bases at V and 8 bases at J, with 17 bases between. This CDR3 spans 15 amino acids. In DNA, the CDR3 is TGTGCCAGCAGGCGTCCGGACCGCGCGTATTCACCCCTCCACTTT. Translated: CASRRPDRAYSPLHF.

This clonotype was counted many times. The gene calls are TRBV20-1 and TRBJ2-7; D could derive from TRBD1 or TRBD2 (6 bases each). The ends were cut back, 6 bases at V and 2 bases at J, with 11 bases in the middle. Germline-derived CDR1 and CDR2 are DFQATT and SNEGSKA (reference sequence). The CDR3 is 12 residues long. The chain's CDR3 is CSAQGTPYEQYF. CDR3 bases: TGCAGTGCCCAGGGGACTCCCTACGAGCAGTACTTC.

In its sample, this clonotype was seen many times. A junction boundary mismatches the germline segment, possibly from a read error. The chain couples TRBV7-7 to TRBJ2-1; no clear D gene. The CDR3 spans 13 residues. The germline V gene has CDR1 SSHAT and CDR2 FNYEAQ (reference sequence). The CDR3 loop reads CASSARRDNEQFF. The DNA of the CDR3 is TGTGCTAGCAGCGCCCGGAGAGACAATGAGCAGTTCTTC.

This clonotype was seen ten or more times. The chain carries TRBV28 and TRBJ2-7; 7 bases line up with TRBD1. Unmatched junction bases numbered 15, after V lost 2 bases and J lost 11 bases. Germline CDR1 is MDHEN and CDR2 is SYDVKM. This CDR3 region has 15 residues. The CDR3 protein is CASSLATSSGRGKYF. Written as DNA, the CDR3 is TGTGCCAGCAGTTTAGCGACCAGCTCGGGCAGGGGGAAGTACTTC.

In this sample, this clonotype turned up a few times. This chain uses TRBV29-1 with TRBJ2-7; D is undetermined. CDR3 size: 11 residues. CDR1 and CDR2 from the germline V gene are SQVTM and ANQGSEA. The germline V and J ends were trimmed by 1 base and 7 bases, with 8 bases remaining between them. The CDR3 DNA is TGCAGCGTTGAAGCCCTGGGAGAGCAGTACTTC. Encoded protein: CSVEALGEQYF.

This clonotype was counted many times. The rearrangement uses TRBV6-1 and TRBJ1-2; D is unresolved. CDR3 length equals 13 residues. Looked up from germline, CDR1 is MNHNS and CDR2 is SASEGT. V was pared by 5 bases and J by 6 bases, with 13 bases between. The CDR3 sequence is CASSSREVDGYTF. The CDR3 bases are TGTGCCAGCAGTTCGCGAGAGGTGGATGGCTACACCTTC.

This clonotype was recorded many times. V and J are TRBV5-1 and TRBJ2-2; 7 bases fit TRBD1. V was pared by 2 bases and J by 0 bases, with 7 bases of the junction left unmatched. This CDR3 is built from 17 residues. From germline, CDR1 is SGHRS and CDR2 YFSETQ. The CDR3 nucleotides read TGCGCCAGCAGCTTACGGGACAGCTGGGCGAACACCGGGGAGCTGTTTTTT. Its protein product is CASSLRDSWANTGELFF. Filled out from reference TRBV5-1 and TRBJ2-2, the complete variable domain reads KAGVTQTPRYLIKTRGQQVTLSCSPISGHRSVSWYQQTPGQGLQFLFEYFSETQRNKGNFPGRFSGRQFSNSRSEMNVSTLELGDSALYLCASSLRDSWANTGELFFGEGSRLTVL.

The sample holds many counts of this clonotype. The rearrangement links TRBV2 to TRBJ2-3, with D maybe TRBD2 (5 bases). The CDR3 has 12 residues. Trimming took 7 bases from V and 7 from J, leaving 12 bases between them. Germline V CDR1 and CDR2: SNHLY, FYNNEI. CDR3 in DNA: TGTGCCAGCACCTTGACGACTAATACGCAGTATTTT. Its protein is CASTLTTNTQYF. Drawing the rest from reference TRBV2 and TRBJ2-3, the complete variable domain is EPEVTQTPSHQVTQMGQEVILRCVPISNHLYFYWYRQILGQKVEFLVSFYNNEISEKSEIFDDQFSVERPDGSNFTLKIRSTKLEDSAMYFCASTLTTNTQYFGPGTRLTVL.

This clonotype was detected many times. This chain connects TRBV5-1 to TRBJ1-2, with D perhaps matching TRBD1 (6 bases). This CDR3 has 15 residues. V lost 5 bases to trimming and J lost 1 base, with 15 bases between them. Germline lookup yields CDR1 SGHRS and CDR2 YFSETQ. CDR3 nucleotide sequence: TGCGCCAGCAGGAAGGGGGAACCCTTTAACTATGGCTACACCTTC. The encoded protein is CASRKGEPFNYGYTF.

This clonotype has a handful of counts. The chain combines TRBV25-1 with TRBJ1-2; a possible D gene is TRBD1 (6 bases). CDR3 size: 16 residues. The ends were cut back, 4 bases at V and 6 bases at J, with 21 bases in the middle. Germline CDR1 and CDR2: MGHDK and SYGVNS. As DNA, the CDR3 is TGTGCCAGCAGTGCGCGCCAGGGAGGGGGAGTGCATGGCTACACCTTC. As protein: CASSARQGGGVHGYTF.

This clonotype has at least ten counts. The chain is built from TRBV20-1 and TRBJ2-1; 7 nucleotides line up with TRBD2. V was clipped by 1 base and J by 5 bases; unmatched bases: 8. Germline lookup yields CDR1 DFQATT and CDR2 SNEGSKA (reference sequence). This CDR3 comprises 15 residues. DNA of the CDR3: TGCAGTGCTAGAGCGGGACTACCGCTCAACAATGAGCAGTTCTTC. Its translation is CSARAGLPLNNEQFF.